The clone carrying this T cell receptor (beta chain) was detected once. Antigen: not known. This table comes from immunoSEQ multiplex PCR, and its TCRdb copy is limited to in-frame clones, with some not included. Among 20,000 or so clones, about 68% were seen once, and the ten largest hold 25% to 35%. Treatment was busulfan-fludarabine conditioning, a marrow graft, and cyclophosphamide on days +3 and +4. This record comes from a study of T cells after posttransplantation cyclophosphamide. General observations from the study: Skin or GI-infiltrating T cells shared few TRB sequences with blood. Donor CD8+ memory clones often dominated recipient blood repertoires at later times. After PTCy, TRB diversity resembled that of CNI/methotrexate controls.

The source is a male patient between 25 and 40 years old who received an allogeneic stem cell transplant from a related donor, was CMV-positive, and had acute GVHD only. Some T cells may be the graft donor's. The sequenced sample was PBMCs, obtained after an allogeneic stem cell transplant with post-transplant cyclophosphamide.

The CDR3 DNA follows: TGTGCCATAGGGACAGGGGGTTCCTACGAGCAGTACTTC. Its translation is CAIGTGGSYEQYF. This chain joins TRBV6-6 and TRBJ2-7; 11 bases match TRBD1. This CDR3 has 13 amino acids. Trimming cost V 10 bases and J 1 base; bases outside gene matches: 3. The germline V gene has CDR1 MNHNY and CDR2 SVGAGI (reference sequence).